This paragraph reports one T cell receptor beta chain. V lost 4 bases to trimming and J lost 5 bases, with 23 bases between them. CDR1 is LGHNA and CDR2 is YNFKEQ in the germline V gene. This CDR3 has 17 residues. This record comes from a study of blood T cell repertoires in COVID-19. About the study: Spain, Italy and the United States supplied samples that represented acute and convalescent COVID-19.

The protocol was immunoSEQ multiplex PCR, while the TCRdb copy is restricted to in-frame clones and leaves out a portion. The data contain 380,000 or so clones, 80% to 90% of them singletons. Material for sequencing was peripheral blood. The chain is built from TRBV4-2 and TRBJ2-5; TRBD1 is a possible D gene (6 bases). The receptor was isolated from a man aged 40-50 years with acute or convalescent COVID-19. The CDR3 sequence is CASSRRLSQGKQETQYF. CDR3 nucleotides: TGTGCCAGCAGCCGACGACTATCCCAGGGGAAGCAGGAGACCCAGTACTTC.